The T cell receptor (beta chain) under discussion was sequenced for a study of blood T cells in healthy people across ages. Germline V gene lookup returns CDR1 SGHRS and CDR2 YFSETQ. The trim removed 5 bases at V and 1 base at J, leaving 11 bases unmatched. The CDR3 runs 17 residues. Alongside a J-beta primer mix, a sample-barcoded 5' primer served in a second PCR lasting about 6 to 12 cycles. Each CDR3 protein is one row after TCRdb ran MiXCR on the 5' RACE reads. Altogether about 1.1 million distinct CDR3 sequences are present, approximately 38% being singletons, with the ten largest covering around 14%.

The chain joins TRBV5-1 to TRBJ2-1; 8 nucleotides align to TRBD1. This clonotype was obtained from a man younger than 35 in good health. Sequencing input: blood. The CDR3 nucleotides read TGCGCCAGCAGGGACAGGGAAGCCTTTGTATCCTACAATGAGCAGTTCTTC. Its translation is CASRDREAFVSYNEQFF.